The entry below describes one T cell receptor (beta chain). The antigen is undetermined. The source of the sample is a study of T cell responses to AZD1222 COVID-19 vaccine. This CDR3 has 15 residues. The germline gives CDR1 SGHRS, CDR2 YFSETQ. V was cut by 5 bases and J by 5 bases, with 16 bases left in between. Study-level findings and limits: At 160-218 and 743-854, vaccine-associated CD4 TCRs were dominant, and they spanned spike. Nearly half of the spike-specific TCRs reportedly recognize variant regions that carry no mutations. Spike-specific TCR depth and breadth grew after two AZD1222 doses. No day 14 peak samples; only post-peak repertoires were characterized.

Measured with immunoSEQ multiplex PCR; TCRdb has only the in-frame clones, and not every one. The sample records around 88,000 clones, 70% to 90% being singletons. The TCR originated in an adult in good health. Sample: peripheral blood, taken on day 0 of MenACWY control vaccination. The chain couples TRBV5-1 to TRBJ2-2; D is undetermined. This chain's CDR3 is CASSIDTSSTGELFF. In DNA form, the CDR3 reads TGCGCCAGCAGTATTGATACAAGTTCTACCGGGGAGCTGTTTTTT. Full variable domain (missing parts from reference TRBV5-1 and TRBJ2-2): KAGVTQTPRYLIKTRGQQVTLSCSPISGHRSVSWYQQTPGQGLQFLFEYFSETQRNKGNFPGRFSGRQFSNSRSEMNVSTLELGDSALYLCASSIDTSSTGELFFGEGSRLTVL.